The 8 T cell receptor beta chains in this list originate from one sample, sequenced in a study of blood T cell repertoires in COVID-19. TCRdb's copy holds only in-frame clones and misses some; the assay was immunoSEQ multiplex PCR. The sample has some 160,000 clones, about 83% seen once. Source material: peripheral blood. These TCRs come from a woman of 80 years or more with acute or convalescent COVID-19.

J is TRBJ2-7 and V is TRBV4-2; TRBD1 matches at 9 bases. V was clipped by 0 bases and J by 3 bases; unmatched bases: 6. The length of the CDR3 is 16 residues. CDR1 is LGHNA and CDR2 is YNFKEQ in the germline V gene. The chain's CDR3 is CASSQDGDRDHYEQYF. CDR3 coding DNA: TGTGCCAGCAGCCAAGATGGGGACAGGGACCACTACGAGCAGTACTTC.

V is TRBV19 and J is TRBJ2-5, with 8 nucleotides matching TRBD1. Germline V lookup: CDR1 LNHDA, CDR2 SQIVND (reference sequence). This CDR3 is 14 amino acids long. Trimming removed 4 bases from V and 4 bases from J; junction bases left unmatched: 5. CDR3: CASSSRGRIETQYF. The CDR3 region has the DNA TGTGCCAGTAGTAGCAGGGGGCGCATAGAGACCCAGTACTTC.

This clone was found once. The chain is built from TRBV4-1 and TRBJ1-1; the D gene is possibly TRBD1 (5 bases). Germline V gives CDR1 MGHRA, CDR2 YSYEKL. The CDR3 sequence is 13 residues long. Trimming removed 3 bases from V and 4 bases from J, with 9 bases in between. The CDR3 protein is CASSHGGRTEAFF. Written as DNA, the CDR3 is TGCGCCAGCAGCCACGGGGGACGCACTGAAGCTTTCTTT.

The chain couples TRBV13 to TRBJ2-5; TRBD2 matches at 13 bases. Per the germline V gene, CDR1 is PRHDT and CDR2 is FYEKMQ (reference sequence). There are 16 residues in the CDR3. The trim removed 5 bases at V and 5 bases at J, leaving 8 bases unmatched. CDR3 sequence: CASSPRTSGGPETQYF. CDR3 bases: TGTGCCAGCAGCCCTAGGACTAGCGGGGGTCCTGAGACCCAGTACTTC. The full variable domain, its missing parts supplied by reference TRBV13 and TRBJ2-5, is AAGVIQSPRHLIKEKRETATLKCYPIPRHDTVYWYQQGPGQDPQFLISFYEKMQSDKGSIPDRFSAQQFSDYHSELNMSSLELGDSALYFCASSPRTSGGPETQYFGPGTRLLVL.

The chain uses TRBV28 and TRBJ2-3; the D gene is possibly TRBD1 (6 bases). Germline values: CDR1 MDHEN, CDR2 SYDVKM. This CDR3 comprises 15 residues. Trimming shortened V by 8 bases and J by 4 bases, and 19 bases separated the two germline ends. The CDR3 loop reads CASPPTGGTSDTQYF. The CDR3, as DNA: TGTGCCAGCCCGCCGACAGGTGGGACCTCAGATACGCAGTATTTT.

This clone was seen once. CDR3 in amino acids: CASSNTGVYEQYF. The CDR3 DNA sequence: TGTGCCAGCAGTAACACAGGGGTCTACGAGCAGTACTTC. V is TRBV3-1 (or the pseudogene TRBV3-2) and J is TRBJ2-7, with 7 positions matching TRBD1. The germline gives CDR1 LGHDT, CDR2 YNNKEL (reference sequence). The CDR3 is 13 amino acids. Trimming took 6 bases from V and 3 from J; bases not matched to a gene: 5.

The chain uses TRBV20-1 and TRBJ2-7; TRBD1 aligns across 9 bases. Germline V gene lookup returns CDR1 DFQATT and CDR2 SNEGSKA (reference sequence). V dropped 3 bases and J dropped 5; count of bases not matched to a gene: 5. CDR3 length equals 13 residues. The CDR3: CSASRDRAHEQYF. The DNA for the CDR3 is TGCAGTGCTAGTAGGGACAGGGCCCACGAGCAGTACTTC.

As DNA, the CDR3 is TGTGCCAGCAGCGTCGCCGGGACAGGGGGGGGAGGAAGTTCGTACGAGCAGTACTTC. Translating it yields CASSVAGTGGGGSSYEQYF. The chain is built from TRBV7-2 and TRBJ2-7; 11 nucleotides align to TRBD1. CDR1 and CDR2 (germline): SGHTA, FQGNSA. The CDR3 loop spans 19 amino acids. The V segment lost 5 bases and the J segment 4 bases; nucleotides outside the gene matches: 19.